One and the same sample provided the 27 T cell receptor beta chains below, sequenced in a study of technical replicates of blood from a handful of donors. Method: immunoSEQ multiplex PCR; TCRdb's copy keeps in-frame clones and lacks some. The sample has 55,000 to 80,000 clones; 89% are singletons. Sequencing input: PBMCs. Receptor source: a human donor in good health. Some clones in this sample may be carry-over from other donors' samples.

The V call is TRBV18, the J call TRBJ2-3; 9 bases line up with TRBD1. Germline assignment: CDR1 KGHSH and CDR2 LQKENI. Trimming cost V 4 bases and J 0 bases; bases outside gene matches: 5. This CDR3 is built from 16 residues. The CDR3 protein is CASSLTGTGSTDTQYF. CDR3 DNA sequence: TGTGCCAGCTCACTTACCGGGACAGGGAGCACAGATACGCAGTATTTT. Variable domain in full (rest from reference TRBV18 and TRBJ2-3): NAGVMQNPRHLVRRRGQEARLRCSPMKGHSHVYWYRQLPEEGLKFMVYLQKENIIDESGMPKERFSAEFPKEGPSILRIQQVVRGDSAAYFCASSLTGTGSTDTQYFGPGTRLTVL.

The chain uses TRBV5-4 and TRBJ2-5; TRBD2 aligns across 7 bases. The CDR3 contains 17 residues. CDR1 SGHNT and CDR2 YYREEE come from the germline V gene (reference sequence). V lost 2 bases to trimming and J lost 5 bases; unmatched junction nucleotides: 15. The CDR3 here is CASSFIGAGVFLETQYF. The CDR3, as DNA: TGTGCCAGCAGCTTTATTGGGGCGGGAGTCTTTTTGGAGACCCAGTACTTC.

The chain employs TRBV2 and TRBJ1-5, with 9 bases identical to TRBD1. The length of the CDR3 is 15 residues. The V gene end was trimmed by 5 bases and the J gene end by 4 bases; junction bases not matched to a gene: 6. Germline V gene lookup returns CDR1 SNHLY and CDR2 FYNNEI. CDR3: CASSLDRGANQPQHF. The CDR3 DNA reads TGTGCCAGCAGTTTAGACAGGGGGGCAAATCAGCCCCAGCATTTT.

The chain couples TRBV9 to TRBJ2-7; TRBD2 aligns across 10 bases. The germline V gene encodes CDR1 SGDLS and CDR2 YYNGEE. The junction had 5 bases not matched to a gene; V was cut back by 4 bases and J by 1 base. The CDR3 is made up of 15 amino acids. The chain's CDR3 is CASSPSSGGSYEQYF. Written as DNA, the CDR3 is TGTGCCAGCAGCCCTTCTAGCGGGGGATCCTACGAGCAGTACTTC. Based on the CDR3 plus reference TRBV9 and TRBJ2-7, the full variable domain is DSGVTQTPKHLITATGQRVTLRCSPRSGDLSVYWYQQSLDQGLQFLIQYYNGEERAKGNILERFSAQQFPDLHSELNLSSLELGDSALYFCASSPSSGGSYEQYFGPGTRLTVT.

The gene calls are TRBV7-5 and TRBJ2-1; no check of the table's D call, TRBD1, against the DNA was made. TRBV7-5 is designated a pseudogene. This CDR3 region has 15 residues. The CDR3 here is CVRTIPGHTHNEQFF. CDR3 coding DNA: TGTGTCAGAACCATACCGGGACACACCCACAATGAGCAGTTCTTC.

The chain is built from TRBV4-1 and TRBJ1-2; D might be TRBD1 (5 bases). The V and J ends lost 0 bases and 4 bases respectively, with 12 bases between them. In germline, CDR1 is MGHRA, CDR2 YSYEKL. The CDR3 is 15 residues long. For the CDR3, the DNA is TGCGCCAGCAGCCAAGAGGGGCATGCCCCCTATGGCTACACCTTC. This translates into CASSQEGHAPYGYTF.

This clone was detected a few times. This chain connects TRBV5-4 to TRBJ2-7; 10 bases are shared with TRBD2. The CDR3 length is 18 residues. With 3 bases clipped from V and 5 bases from J, the junction kept 17 bases outside the gene matches. The germline V gene has CDR1 SGHNT and CDR2 YYREEE (reference sequence). CDR3 nucleotide sequence: TGTGCCAGCAGCTGGGGCGGGGGCCTAGCGGGAGTTATCAACGAGCAGTACTTC. Amino acids: CASSWGGGLAGVINEQYF. The variable domain in full, completed from reference TRBV5-4 and TRBJ2-7, reads ETGVTQSPTHLIKTRGQQVTLRCSSQSGHNTVSWYQQALGQGPQFIFQYYREEENGRGNFPPRFSGLQFPNYSSELNVNALELDDSALYLCASSWGGGLAGVINEQYFGPGTRLTVT.

The chain joins TRBV5-4 to TRBJ1-2, with 9 bases aligning to TRBD1. V gave up 5 bases and J gave up 8 bases; unmatched junction bases: 10. Per the germline V gene, CDR1 is SGHNT and CDR2 is YYREEE (reference sequence). The CDR3 consists of 14 residues. CDR3 sequence: CASSLRDRVRGYTF. DNA for the CDR3: TGTGCCAGCAGTTTGAGGGACAGGGTGAGGGGCTACACCTTC. Full variable domain (outside the CDR3, taken from reference TRBV5-4 and TRBJ1-2): ETGVTQSPTHLIKTRGQQVTLRCSSQSGHNTVSWYQQALGQGPQFIFQYYREEENGRGNFPPRFSGLQFPNYSSELNVNALELDDSALYLCASSLRDRVRGYTFGSGTRLTVV.

This sequence joins TRBV7-9 and TRBJ1-1; D remains unclear. The CDR3 is 13 amino acids. Germline CDR1 is SEHNR and CDR2 is FQNEAQ (reference sequence). V was trimmed by 5 bases and J by 3 bases, leaving 10 bases between them. CDR3: CASSKRSDTEAFF. The CDR3, as DNA: TGTGCCAGCAGCAAGAGATCGGACACTGAAGCTTTCTTT. The full variable domain, completed using reference TRBV7-9 and TRBJ1-1, is DTGVSQNPRHKITKRGQNVTFRCDPISEHNRLYWYRQTLGQGPEFLTYFQNEAQLEKSRLLSDRFSAERPKGSFSTLEIQRTEQGDSAMYLCASSKRSDTEAFFGQGTRLTVV.

This clone was observed a few times. The chain joins TRBV4-1 to TRBJ1-2; D may be TRBD1 (6 bases). Germline CDR1 MGHRA, CDR2 YSYEKL. Trimming pared 2 bases from V and 5 bases from J, leaving 9 bases between. This CDR3 comprises 13 residues. The CDR3 is CASSQTGRYGYTF. CDR3 sequence (DNA): TGCGCCAGCAGCCAAACAGGGCGATATGGCTACACCTTC.

The chain has TRBV2 and TRBJ1-2, with D possibly being TRBD1 (5 bases). V shed 5 bases and J shed 4 bases, with 8 bases lying between them. The germline V gene encodes CDR1 SNHLY and CDR2 FYNNEI. The CDR3 is 12 amino acids. CDR3 protein: CASSHRIYGYTF. The CDR3 DNA follows: TGTGCCAGCAGTCACAGGATCTATGGCTACACCTTC.

The chain couples TRBV4-3 to TRBJ1-3, with D uncertain. V lost 0 bases and J 5 bases, leaving 14 bases between the germline ends. The CDR3 contains 16 residues. The germline CDR1 and CDR2 sequences are LGHNA and YSLEER. Here the CDR3 reads CASSQEFPGPRNTIYF. CDR3 DNA: TGCGCCAGCAGCCAAGAGTTCCCTGGCCCACGAAACACCATATATTTT.

The V call is TRBV5-4, the J call TRBJ1-1; D is ambiguous. The CDR3 runs 14 residues. The ends were cut back, 0 bases at V and 1 base at J, with 7 bases in the middle. Per germline, CDR1 SGHNT and CDR2 YYREEE (reference sequence). The CDR3 DNA follows: TGTGCCAGCAGCTTGGCCGCGCCGAACACTGAAGCTTTCTTT. Amino acids: CASSLAAPNTEAFF.

The chain joins TRBV10-1 to TRBJ2-7; 8 positions match TRBD2. The junction had 8 bases not matched to a gene; V was cut back by 4 bases and J by 3 bases. Germline V gene sequence: CDR1 WNHNN, CDR2 SYGVQD (reference sequence). The CDR3 runs 15 residues. The CDR3 bases are TGCGCCAGCAGTGTCCAGCGGGGGAACCGCTACGAGCAGTACTTC. Translating it yields CASSVQRGNRYEQYF.

The chain is built from TRBV7-9 and TRBJ1-1; 9 positions match TRBD1. The V gene end was trimmed by 4 bases and the J gene end by 5 bases; junction bases not matched to a gene: 11. This CDR3 has 16 residues. Germline CDR1 SEHNR, CDR2 FQNEAQ (reference sequence). CDR3 bases: TGTGCCAGCAGCTCAACCTGGGACAGGGATCATACTGAAGCTTTCTTT. This gives the protein CASSSTWDRDHTEAFF.

V usage is TRBV6-1 and J usage is TRBJ1-5; 8 nucleotides match TRBD1. The trim removed 11 bases at V and 6 bases at J, leaving 12 bases unmatched. The germline CDR1 and CDR2 sequences are MNHNS and SASEGT. The CDR3 length is 14 residues. The CDR3 region is CAGARAGGTQPQHF. As DNA, the CDR3 is TGTGCCGGTGCACGGGCAGGGGGCACTCAGCCCCAGCATTTT.

The rearrangement joins TRBV2 to TRBJ2-2, with TRBD2 identical over 8 bases. After removal of 6 bases from V and 1 base from J, the junction contained 4 bases not matched to a gene. The CDR3 spans 15 residues. Germline CDR1 and CDR2: SNHLY and FYNNEI. In nucleotides, the CDR3 is TGTGCCAGCAGAGGGAGCGGGAGGAACACCGGGGAGCTGTTTTTT. This encodes CASRGSGRNTGELFF.

The CDR3 nucleotides are TGTGCCAGCAGCCCGGCGGGGCTAGCGGGGTACAATGAGCAGTTCTTC. This sequence encodes CASSPAGLAGYNEQFF. This rearrangement joins TRBV5-4 to TRBJ2-1; TRBD2 matches 9 bases. The ends lost 4 bases at V and 4 bases at J; junction bases unmatched: 9. In germline, CDR1 is SGHNT, CDR2 YYREEE (reference sequence). The CDR3 length is 16 residues. Drawing the rest from reference TRBV5-4 and TRBJ2-1, the complete variable domain is ETGVTQSPTHLIKTRGQQVTLRCSSQSGHNTVSWYQQALGQGPQFIFQYYREEENGRGNFPPRFSGLQFPNYSSELNVNALELDDSALYLCASSPAGLAGYNEQFFGPGTRLTVL.

The chain combines TRBV5-1 with TRBJ2-7, with 7 bases identical to TRBD2. The trim removed 6 bases at V and 0 bases at J, leaving 12 bases unmatched. Germline values: CDR1 SGHRS, CDR2 YFSETQ. This CDR3 is 16 amino acids long. The CDR3 reads CASNPLGGSLSYEQYF. The DNA for the CDR3 is TGCGCCAGCAACCCTTTGGGGGGGAGCCTCTCCTACGAGCAGTACTTC. Full variable domain (rest looked up from reference TRBV5-1 and TRBJ2-7): KAGVTQTPRYLIKTRGQQVTLSCSPISGHRSVSWYQQTPGQGLQFLFEYFSETQRNKGNFPGRFSGRQFSNSRSEMNVSTLELGDSALYLCASNPLGGSLSYEQYFGPGTRLTVT.

This chain links TRBV4-1 with TRBJ2-1, with 8 bases identical to TRBD2. Losses at the gene ends were 4 bases for V and 9 bases for J; bases not matched to a gene: 5. CDR3 length equals 13 residues. From germline, CDR1 is MGHRA and CDR2 YSYEKL. This chain's CDR3 is CASSPGGFSEQFF. DNA for the CDR3: TGCGCCAGCAGCCCGGGGGGGTTCAGTGAGCAGTTCTTC.

V is TRBV30 and J is TRBJ2-3; 13 nucleotides match TRBD2. This CDR3 has 14 amino acids. CDR1 and CDR2 from the germline V gene are GTSNPN and SVGIG (reference sequence). The J segment lost 5 bases and the V segment lost 3 bases, leaving 2 bases of the junction unmatched. The chain's CDR3 is CAWSRLAGGDTQYF. The CDR3 nucleotides read TGTGCCTGGAGCCGACTAGCGGGAGGAGATACGCAGTATTTT.

The V and J genes are TRBV2 and TRBJ2-7; D perhaps matches TRBD1 (6 bases). The CDR3 contains 15 residues. Trimming removed 6 bases from V and 0 bases from J, with 15 bases in between. Germline CDR1 is SNHLY and CDR2 is FYNNEI. CDR3 sequence: CASSPDRSLSYEQYF. Written as DNA, the CDR3 is TGTGCCAGCAGCCCAGACAGGTCGCTCTCCTACGAGCAGTACTTC.

V usage is TRBV19 and J usage is TRBJ2-5; 10 nucleotides align to TRBD1. Germline V CDR1 and CDR2: LNHDA, SQIVND (reference sequence). This CDR3 spans 16 amino acids. Trimming at V came to 0 bases and at J to 4 bases, leaving 5 bases not matched to a gene. The CDR3 bases are TGTGCCAGTAGTATAGAGACAGGGGGCTTAAGAGAGACCCAGTACTTC. Amino acid sequence: CASSIETGGLRETQYF.

V and J are TRBV7-9 and TRBJ2-7; 14 bases match TRBD2. Germline values: CDR1 SEHNR, CDR2 FQNEAQ (reference sequence). Trimming cost V 4 bases and J 6 bases; bases outside gene matches: 5. This CDR3 region has 15 residues. CDR3 residues: CASSSGTSGRSEQYF. As DNA, the CDR3 is TGTGCCAGCAGCTCCGGGACTAGCGGGAGATCCGAGCAGTACTTC.

The genes are TRBV10-3 and TRBJ2-7; 15 bases fit TRBD2. There are 14 residues in the CDR3. Germline values: CDR1 ENHRY, CDR2 SYGVKD. With 6 bases clipped from V and 4 bases from J, the junction kept 1 base outside the gene matches. The CDR3 sequence is CAISGTSGGYEQYF. The CDR3 DNA follows: TGTGCCATCAGCGGGACTAGCGGGGGGTACGAGCAGTACTTC.

This clone showed up just once. One junction end does not reproduce the germline sequence, and a read error may be involved. The chain links TRBV4-1 to TRBJ2-1, with unresolved D. The CDR3 loop spans 12 amino acids. From germline, CDR1 is MGHRA and CDR2 YSYEKL. The CDR3 region is CASSQEYSEQFF. The CDR3 nucleotides read TGCGCCAGCAGCCAAGAATACAGTGAGCAGTTCTTC.

The chain recombines TRBV28 with TRBJ1-3; 8 positions agree with TRBD1. Germline assignment: CDR1 MDHEN and CDR2 SYDVKM. V was pared by 6 bases and J by 0 bases, with 7 bases of the junction left unmatched. CDR3 length equals 16 residues. This chain's CDR3 is CASRGQGVASGNTIYF. CDR3 DNA: TGTGCCAGCAGAGGACAGGGAGTAGCCTCTGGAAACACCATATATTTT.